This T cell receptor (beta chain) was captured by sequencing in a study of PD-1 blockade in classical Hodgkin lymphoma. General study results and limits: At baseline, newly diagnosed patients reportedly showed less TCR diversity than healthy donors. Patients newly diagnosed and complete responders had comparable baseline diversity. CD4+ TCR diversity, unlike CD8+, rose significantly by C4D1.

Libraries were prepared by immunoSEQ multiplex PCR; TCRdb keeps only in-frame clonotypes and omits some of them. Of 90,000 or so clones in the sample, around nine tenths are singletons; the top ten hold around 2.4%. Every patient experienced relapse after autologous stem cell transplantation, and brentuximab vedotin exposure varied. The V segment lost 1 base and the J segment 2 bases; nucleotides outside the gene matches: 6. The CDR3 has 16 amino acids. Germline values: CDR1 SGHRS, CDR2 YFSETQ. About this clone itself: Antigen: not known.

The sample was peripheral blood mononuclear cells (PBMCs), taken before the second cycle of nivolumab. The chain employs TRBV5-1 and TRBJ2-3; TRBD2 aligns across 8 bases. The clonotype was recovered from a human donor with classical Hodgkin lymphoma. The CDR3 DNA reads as TGCGCCAGCAGCTTGTTCACTAGCGGAAACACAGATACGCAGTATTTT. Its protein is CASSLFTSGNTDTQYF. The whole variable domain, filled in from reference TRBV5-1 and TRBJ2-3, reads KAGVTQTPRYLIKTRGQQVTLSCSPISGHRSVSWYQQTPGQGLQFLFEYFSETQRNKGNFPGRFSGRQFSNSRSEMNVSTLELGDSALYLCASSLFTSGNTDTQYFGPGTRLTVL.